A single sample gave rise to the 6 T cell receptor beta chains below, sequenced in a study of regulatory T cells. Broader study findings: In CD3G-deficient patients, conventional CD4+ T cells were enriched for hydrophobic CDR3 residues at positions 6 and 7.

No cognate antigen is known for these TCRs. Amplification used 52 TRBV primers and 13 TRBJ primers. Libraries were prepared by immunoSEQ multiplex PCR; TCRdb keeps only in-frame clonotypes and omits some of them. The sample yields about 21,000 clones, about 88% seen once. The sequenced material came from conventional CD4+ T cells sorted from blood. The source of these receptors is a child aged 10 to 17 with CD3G deficiency.

This clone was detected once. V gene TRBV6-1 combines with J gene TRBJ2-7, with D perhaps TRBD1 (5 bases). Germline CDR1 MNHNS, CDR2 SASEGT. CDR3 length: 13 amino acids. The V gene lost 3 bases and the J gene lost 1 base, with 7 bases spanning the gap. This chain's CDR3 is CASSDDRSYEQYF. CDR3 nucleotides: TGTGCCAGCAGTGACGACAGATCCTACGAGCAGTACTTC.

This chain connects TRBV6-1 to TRBJ1-2; a possible D gene is TRBD1 (6 bases). Germline loops: CDR1 MNHNS, CDR2 SASEGT. The CDR3 is 13 residues long. The V and J ends lost 7 bases and 4 bases respectively, with 13 bases between them. The chain's CDR3 is CASTPTGIYGYTF. The CDR3 coding sequence is TGTGCCAGCACCCCGACAGGAATCTATGGCTACACCTTC.

The CDR3: CASSSGGYGYTF. CDR3 DNA sequence: TGTGCCAGCAGCTCAGGGGGCTATGGCTACACCTTC. This rearrangement joins TRBV7-9 to TRBJ1-2; 7 bases are a match to TRBD1. Trimming removed 4 bases from V and 4 bases from J; junction bases left unmatched: 0. This CDR3 is 12 amino acids long. Germline V gene data show CDR1 as SEHNR and CDR2 as FQNEAQ (reference sequence).

This clone is a singleton in its sample. The CDR3 DNA follows: TGTGCCAGCAGTTCCCACTGGGCAGGCCTCTCCTACGAGCAGTACTTC. This translates into CASSSHWAGLSYEQYF. The chain combines TRBV28 with TRBJ2-7; D is ambiguous. Trimming removed 4 bases from V and 0 bases from J, with 16 bases in between. Germline loops: CDR1 MDHEN, CDR2 SYDVKM. The CDR3 has 16 amino acids.

As DNA, the CDR3 is TGTGCCAGCAGCCTCCGGACAGGGGACTATGGCTACACCTTC. The encoded protein is CASSLRTGDYGYTF. The genes are TRBV28 and TRBJ1-2; TRBD1 agrees at 9 bases. Per the germline V gene, CDR1 is MDHEN and CDR2 is SYDVKM. After removal of 6 bases from V and 3 bases from J, the junction contained 5 bases not matched to a gene. The CDR3 runs to 14 residues.

The CDR3 loop reads CASSHRRGVSYEQYF. DNA for the CDR3: TGTGCCAGCAGTCACAGACGGGGAGTCTCCTACGAGCAGTACTTC. The chain employs TRBV28 and TRBJ2-7, with D maybe TRBD2 (5 bases). Trimming cost V 5 bases and J 0 bases, with 14 bases left between them. The CDR3 runs 15 residues. Per the germline V gene, CDR1 is MDHEN and CDR2 is SYDVKM.